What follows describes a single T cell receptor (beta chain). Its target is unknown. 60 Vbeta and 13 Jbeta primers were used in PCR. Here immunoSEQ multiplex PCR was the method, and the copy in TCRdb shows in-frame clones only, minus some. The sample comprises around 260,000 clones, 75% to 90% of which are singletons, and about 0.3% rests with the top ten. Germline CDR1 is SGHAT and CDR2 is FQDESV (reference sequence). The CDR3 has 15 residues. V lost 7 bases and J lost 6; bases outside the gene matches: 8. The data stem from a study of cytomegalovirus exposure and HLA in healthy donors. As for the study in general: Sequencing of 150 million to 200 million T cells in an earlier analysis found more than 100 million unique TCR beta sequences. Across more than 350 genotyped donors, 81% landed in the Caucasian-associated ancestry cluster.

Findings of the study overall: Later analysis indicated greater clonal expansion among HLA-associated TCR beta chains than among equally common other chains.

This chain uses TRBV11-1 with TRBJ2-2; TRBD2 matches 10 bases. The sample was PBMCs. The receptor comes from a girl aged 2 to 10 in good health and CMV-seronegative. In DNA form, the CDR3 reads TGTGCCAGCACCCGGACTAGCGGCAGCCCCGGGGAGCTGTTTTTT. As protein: CASTRTSGSPGELFF. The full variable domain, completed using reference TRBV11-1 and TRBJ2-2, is EAEVAQSPRYKITEKSQAVAFWCDPISGHATLYWYRQILGQGPELLVQFQDESVVDDSQLPKDRFSAERLKGVDSTLKIQPAELGDSAMYLCASTRTSGSPGELFFGEGSRLTVL.